The clone carrying this T cell receptor beta chain was observed at least ten times. The entry originates in a study of identical twins. CDR1 is ENHRY and CDR2 is SYGVKD in the germline V gene. The germline V and J ends were trimmed by 2 bases and 6 bases, with 11 bases remaining between them. The CDR3 totals 15 residues. Carrying unique molecular identifiers, the cDNA also gained a universal primer site through template switching. TCRdb itself ran the 5' RACE reads through MiXCR, one entry per CDR3 protein. Of some 710,000 distinct CDR3 sequences in the sample, approximately 6.1% were seen once. The chain employs TRBV10-3 and TRBJ1-6, with a tentative D call TRBD1 (5 bases). The origin of this receptor is a man between 18 and 29 years old in good health. The sample taken for sequencing was naive T cells sorted from blood. CDR3 in amino acids: CAISEAGGSNSPLHF. The CDR3 bases are TGTGCCATCAGTGAGGCGGGGGGGAGTAATTCACCCCTCCACTTT.